Each of the 31 T cell receptor beta chains below was sequenced from the same sample in a study of OX40 agonist ivuxolimab in advanced cancers. Clones were read by immunoSEQ multiplex PCR, and TCRdb kept only the in-frame ones, dropping some. The sample lists 23,000 or so clones, roughly 84% occurring once. The source was CD4+ or CD8+ T cells sorted from blood, collected in a trial of the OX40 agonist ivuxolimab. All receptors come from an adult with an advanced solid tumor such as melanoma, head and neck, liver or kidney cancer.

V is TRBV7-2 and J is TRBJ2-1, with D perhaps matching TRBD1 (5 bases). CDR3 length equals 13 residues. V was trimmed by 3 bases and J by 7 bases, leaving 10 bases between them. CDR1 and CDR2 from the germline V gene are SGHTA and FQGNSA. The CDR3 region is CASSLGAGNEQFF. CDR3 in DNA: TGTGCCAGCAGCTTGGGTGCAGGGAATGAGCAGTTCTTC.

The chain carries TRBV7-8 and TRBJ2-2; unclear D gene. Between the trimmed V and J ends, which lost 7 bases and 1 base, there was a span of 13 bases. Germline CDR1 reads SGHVS; CDR2 reads FQNEAQ. The CDR3 runs to 15 residues. The CDR3 bases are TGTGCCAGCACCTCCCACCGATTGAACACCGGGGAGCTGTTTTTT. It is translated as CASTSHRLNTGELFF.

Remarks on this clone: Germline is not matched at one junction end, which may reflect a read error. The rearrangement links TRBV6-1 to TRBJ1-2; D may be TRBD1 (5 bases). Germline V gene sequence: CDR1 MNHNS, CDR2 SASEGT. There are 11 residues in the CDR3. The CDR3 reads CASSEAGRVGF. The CDR3 DNA is TGTGCCAGCAGTGAAGCGGGACGCGTCGGGTTC.

This clone has only one observation. The rearrangement links TRBV9 to TRBJ1-2; a possible D gene is TRBD1 (5 bases). V lost 0 bases to trimming and J lost 8 bases, with 11 bases between them. CDR3 length: 13 amino acids. CDR1 is SGDLS and CDR2 is YYNGEE in the germline V gene. CDR3 loop: CASSVGPRDGYTF. CDR3 DNA: TGTGCCAGCAGCGTAGGGCCTAGGGACGGCTACACCTTC.

The V call is TRBV19, the J call TRBJ2-2; D is unclear. V was pared by 1 base and J by 4 bases, with 16 bases between. In germline, CDR1 is LNHDA, CDR2 SQIVND (reference sequence). This CDR3 spans 17 amino acids. CDR3 in DNA: TGTGCCAGTAGTATAGTACCTCTCCACCGAACCACCGGGGAGCTGTTTTTT. Protein sequence: CASSIVPLHRTTGELFF.

The sample holds one count of this clone. V usage is TRBV14 and J usage is TRBJ2-3; D not resolved. Per germline, CDR1 SGHDN and CDR2 FVKESK. Between the trimmed V and J ends, which lost 4 bases and 1 base, there was a span of 9 bases. The CDR3 has 14 amino acids. In nucleotides, the CDR3 is TGTGCCAGCAGCCTTCGTATAGGCACAGATACGCAGTATTTT. Encoded protein: CASSLRIGTDTQYF.

This clone showed up just a few times. This chain uses TRBV27 with TRBJ1-2; D might be TRBD1 (6 bases). This CDR3 is 15 amino acids long. V lost 6 bases and J 2 bases, leaving 16 bases between the germline ends. Germline CDR1 MNHEY, CDR2 SMNVEV (reference sequence). The CDR3 loop is CASSPYNRDNYGYTF. The CDR3 DNA follows: TGTGCCAGCAGCCCCTACAACAGGGACAACTATGGCTACACCTTC.

This clone appeared a few times. The V call is TRBV9, the J call TRBJ1-6; no clear D. V was cut by 1 base and J by 4 bases, with 6 bases left in between. The CDR3 has 14 amino acids. Germline CDR1 is SGDLS and CDR2 is YYNGEE. The CDR3: CASSVRGYNSPLHF. The CDR3 DNA reads as TGTGCCAGCAGCGTACGAGGGTATAATTCACCCCTCCACTTT.

The chain couples TRBV29-1 to TRBJ1-1; TRBD1 matches at 8 bases. Trimming took 4 bases from V and 6 from J; bases not matched to a gene: 10. Per germline, CDR1 SQVTM and CDR2 ANQGSEA. The CDR3 runs to 14 residues. The CDR3 sequence: CSVVLRTGSAEAFF. The CDR3 region has the DNA TGCAGCGTTGTGTTGAGGACAGGGTCGGCTGAAGCTTTCTTT.

V is TRBV10-3 and J is TRBJ1-2, with a possible D match to TRBD1 (6 bases). Per germline, CDR1 ENHRY and CDR2 SYGVKD. This CDR3 comprises 16 residues. Deletions cut 0 bases from V and 0 bases from J, with 11 bases between. In DNA, the CDR3 is TGTGCCATCAGTGAGTCCCGACAGGTCGCTAACTATGGCTACACCTTC. It encodes CAISESRQVANYGYTF.

This clone is classed as large. The chain has TRBV15 and TRBJ2-7; 7 bases are a match to TRBD1. Germline V CDR1 and CDR2: LNHNV, YYDKDF (reference sequence). The V gene end was trimmed by 2 bases and the J gene end by 2 bases; junction bases not matched to a gene: 6. This CDR3 has 15 amino acids. The CDR3 loop reads CATSRSEGQTYEQYF. In DNA form, the CDR3 reads TGTGCCACCAGCAGAAGTGAGGGACAGACCTACGAGCAGTACTTC.

The V call is TRBV6-5, the J call TRBJ1-1, with a weak D call TRBD1 (5 bases). The length of the CDR3 is 15 residues. Germline V gene data show CDR1 as MNHEY and CDR2 as SVGAGI. Trimming took off 5 bases at V and 1 base at J, with 14 bases between the two ends. The CDR3 is CASSGDGKRNTEAFF. In nucleotides, the CDR3 is TGTGCCAGCAGTGGGGACGGGAAGAGGAACACTGAAGCTTTCTTT.

This clone showed up just a few times. The chain couples TRBV4-3 to TRBJ2-7; 8 positions match TRBD2. V trimming: 0 bases; J trimming: 2 bases; junction bases outside the gene matches: 3. This CDR3 has 15 amino acids. Germline CDR1 and CDR2: LGHNA and YSLEER. In DNA form, the CDR3 reads TGCGCCAGCAGCCAAGAGAAAGCGGGAGCCTACGAGCAGTACTTC. Its protein product is CASSQEKAGAYEQYF.

The chain uses TRBV27 and TRBJ2-7; D not certain. CDR3 length: 13 residues. Looked up from germline, CDR1 is MNHEY and CDR2 is SMNVEV (reference sequence). V gave up 5 bases and J gave up 6 bases, with 14 bases separating them. The CDR3 sequence: CASSTTRVGEQYF. CDR3 DNA: TGTGCCAGCAGTACCACTCGGGTAGGCGAGCAGTACTTC.

The gene calls are TRBV6-1 and TRBJ2-1; D unresolved. Germline V CDR1 and CDR2: MNHNS, SASEGT. Trimming pared 2 bases from V and 12 bases from J, leaving 14 bases between. The CDR3 has 13 amino acids. The CDR3 spells CASSERARAGQFF. CDR3 DNA sequence: TGTGCCAGCAGTGAAAGGGCTAGAGCAGGGCAGTTCTTC.

V and J are TRBV6-6 and TRBJ1-1; D not resolved. Trimming shortened V by 6 bases and J by 2 bases, and 19 bases separated the two germline ends. The CDR3 has 16 amino acids. In germline, CDR1 is MNHNY, CDR2 SVGAGI (reference sequence). Here the CDR3 DNA reads TGTGCCAGCAGCCACCCGAGGGCGACACACAACACTGAAGCTTTCTTT. This encodes CASSHPRATHNTEAFF.

V and J are TRBV2 and TRBJ2-1; TRBD2 agrees at 12 bases. The length of the CDR3 is 15 residues. The germline V gene has CDR1 SNHLY and CDR2 FYNNEI. V trimming: 4 bases; J trimming: 7 bases; junction bases outside the gene matches: 5. This CDR3 reads CASSASGRALNEQFF. The CDR3 DNA is TGTGCCAGCAGTGCTAGCGGGAGGGCCTTGAATGAGCAGTTCTTC.

This clone was found a few times. The chain recombines TRBV5-4 with TRBJ2-2; D call uncertain. This CDR3 is built from 13 residues. In germline, CDR1 is SGHNT, CDR2 YYREEE (reference sequence). Trimming removed 5 bases at V and 0 bases at J, with 5 bases between. DNA for the CDR3: TGTGCCAGCAGAATCTCGAACACCGGGGAGCTGTTTTTT. Protein: CASRISNTGELFF.

CDR3 amino acids: CATSRDRSGQLYEQYF. CDR3 DNA sequence: TGTGCCACCAGCAGAGATCGATCGGGACAGCTCTACGAGCAGTACTTC. The genes are TRBV15 and TRBJ2-7; 7 bases match TRBD1. The CDR3 is 16 residues long. The V and J ends lost 0 bases and 3 bases, in that order; junction bases with no gene match: 8. The germline V gene has CDR1 LNHNV and CDR2 YYDKDF (reference sequence).

The chain has TRBV6-1 and TRBJ2-1; TRBD1 might be the D (6 bases). Germline CDR1 reads MNHNS; CDR2 reads SASEGT. The CDR3 totals 14 residues. V lost 4 bases and J 1 base, leaving 8 bases between the germline ends. In DNA form, the CDR3 reads TGTGCCAGCAGTGTCAGGGGATCCTACAATGAGCAGTTCTTC. Protein product: CASSVRGSYNEQFF.

The CDR3 sequence is CSASGALAGAMETQYF. CDR3 in DNA: TGCAGCGCCTCCGGTGCGCTAGCGGGAGCAATGGAGACCCAGTACTTC. The rearrangement links TRBV29-1 to TRBJ2-5; 10 nucleotides align to TRBD2. The J segment lost 5 bases and the V segment lost 7 bases, leaving 16 bases of the junction unmatched. Germline CDR1 reads SQVTM; CDR2 reads ANQGSEA. The CDR3 runs to 16 residues.

The genes are TRBV10-2 and TRBJ1-4; D gene ambiguous. CDR1 and CDR2 (germline): WSHSY, SAAADI. The length of the CDR3 is 13 residues. V was pared by 7 bases and J by 6 bases, with 12 bases between. The CDR3 sequence: CASTSLADEKLFF. The CDR3 DNA reads as TGCGCCAGCACGAGCCTAGCGGATGAAAAACTGTTTTTT.

The chain recombines TRBV5-6 with TRBJ2-1, with D perhaps matching TRBD1 or TRBD2 (5 bases each). The V gene lost 1 base and the J gene lost 6 bases, with 11 bases spanning the gap. CDR3 length equals 14 residues. Germline values: CDR1 SGHDT, CDR2 YYEEEE. The CDR3 loop reads CASSLIMRGNEQFF. The CDR3, as DNA: TGTGCCAGCAGCTTGATCATGAGGGGCAATGAGCAGTTCTTC.

V and J are TRBV2 and TRBJ2-5; D is uncertain. CDR3 length: 13 residues. Germline assignment: CDR1 SNHLY and CDR2 FYNNEI. V lost 4 bases to trimming and J lost 0 bases, with 6 bases between them. Written as DNA, the CDR3 is TGTGCCAGCAGTGGACGAGACCAAGAGACCCAGTACTTC. This codes for CASSGRDQETQYF.

This clone was recorded only once. This chain links TRBV5-1 with TRBJ2-3; 13 bases agree with TRBD2. V lost 5 bases, J lost 0 bases, and 9 bases stayed unmatched. Looked up from germline, CDR1 is SGHRS and CDR2 is YFSETQ. CDR3 size: 18 residues. Here the CDR3 reads CASSSGLAGTPSTDTQYF. The CDR3, as DNA: TGCGCCAGCAGTTCGGGACTAGCGGGGACTCCTAGCACAGATACGCAGTATTTT.

The genes are TRBV7-9 and TRBJ2-7, with a weak D call TRBD2 (7 bases). V was clipped by 6 bases and J by 3 bases, with 18 bases between them. This CDR3 is 15 amino acids long. Germline CDR1 reads SEHNR; CDR2 reads FQNEAQ (reference sequence). The CDR3 coding sequence is TGTGCCAGCAGTCAAGCGGGGAAGGGGGACTACGAGCAGTACTTC. Protein sequence: CASSQAGKGDYEQYF.

The chain recombines TRBV5-4 with TRBJ1-6; tentatively, D is TRBD1 (5 bases). This CDR3 has 15 amino acids. Looked up from germline, CDR1 is SGHNT and CDR2 is YYREEE (reference sequence). The V gene lost 0 bases and the J gene lost 8 bases, with 12 bases spanning the gap. The chain's CDR3 is CASSLEGDAYSPLHF. CDR3 DNA sequence: TGTGCCAGCAGCTTGGAAGGGGACGCATATTCACCCCTCCACTTT. The full variable domain, in which reference TRBV5-4 and TRBJ1-6 provide the parts outside the CDR3, is ETGVTQSPTHLIKTRGQQVTLRCSSQSGHNTVSWYQQALGQGPQFIFQYYREEENGRGNFPPRFSGLQFPNYSSELNVNALELDDSALYLCASSLEGDAYSPLHFGNGTRLTVT.

V usage is TRBV18 and J usage is TRBJ1-1, with D perhaps matching TRBD1 (6 bases). In germline, CDR1 is KGHSH, CDR2 LQKENI. V dropped 6 bases and J dropped 1 base, with 12 bases sitting between them. This CDR3 has 14 residues. CDR3 in DNA: TGTGCCAGCTCGCAAGACAGGCAGAACACTGAAGCTTTCTTT. Its translation: CASSQDRQNTEAFF.

CDR3 residues: CATKAGSYEQYF. The CDR3 coding sequence is TGTGCCACGAAGGCGGGCAGCTACGAGCAGTACTTC. The chain carries TRBV18 and TRBJ2-7; weak D call: TRBD2 (5 bases). The CDR3 runs to 12 residues. Germline lookup yields CDR1 KGHSH and CDR2 LQKENI. Trimming shortened V by 10 bases and J by 3 bases, and 13 bases separated the two germline ends.

This clone was detected only once. The genes are TRBV5-1 and TRBJ2-3; 8 nucleotides match TRBD1. There are 14 residues in the CDR3. V dropped 5 bases and J dropped 5; count of bases not matched to a gene: 7. The germline V gene encodes CDR1 SGHRS and CDR2 YFSETQ. The CDR3 region is CASSQTGALDTQYF. The CDR3 bases are TGCGCCAGCAGTCAGACAGGGGCTTTAGATACGCAGTATTTT.

This sequence joins TRBV20-1 and TRBJ2-3, with D unresolved. Trimming took off 7 bases at V and 4 bases at J, with 9 bases between the two ends. CDR3 length: 11 residues. Germline loops: CDR1 DFQATT, CDR2 SNEGSKA (reference sequence). CDR3 amino acids: CSGVASDTQYF. CDR3 nucleotide sequence: TGCAGTGGCGTGGCTTCAGATACGCAGTATTTT.